This T cell receptor (beta chain) comes out of a study of T-cell reconstitution after alpha-beta-depleted transplantation in children. To note about this clonotype: Its antigen is still unknown.

Per germline, CDR1 SGHDT and CDR2 YYEEEE. The V end lost 4 bases, the J end lost 3 bases, and 26 bases lay between the germline ends. The CDR3 runs to 18 residues. As it was prepared, the TCRbeta library received unique molecular identifiers. TCRdb used MiXCR to reprocess the PCR reads, holding one entry per CDR3 protein. The sample records 450,000 to 550,000 distinct CDR3 sequences, about an eighth being singletons. Study outcomes and limitations: Where some patients showed high TCRbeta diversity at day 60, it came from recipient T cells and thymic progenitors that had survived. T-cell numbers and diversity, one year after transplant, stemmed largely from T cells that were newly produced.

This chain uses TRBV5-6 with TRBJ2-7; D is tentatively TRBD1 or TRBD2 (5 bases each). The sequence was collected from a female patient aged 2 to 10 who had a stem cell transplant for aplastic anemia, so the T cells may come from the graft donor. Sequenced here: PBMCs, mostly from graft donor cells, sampled 180 days after TCRalphabeta/CD19-depleted stem cell transplant. CDR3 loop: CASSGDGRRGRVSYEQYF. As DNA, the CDR3 is TGTGCCAGCAGCGGAGACGGCCGCCGGGGCCGGGTCAGCTACGAGCAGTACTTC.